This T cell receptor beta chain was identified in a study of blood T cell repertoires in COVID-19. Study information: Italy, Spain and the United States were the sources of the convalescent and acute COVID-19 samples. Sample material is recorded as cDNA or gDNA derived from T cells, B-cell-depleted T cells, or PBMCs.

The V end was cut by 4 bases, the J end by 4 bases, with 16 bases between. The germline V gene encodes CDR1 MNHEY and CDR2 SVGEGT. This CDR3 is 15 amino acids long. Authors' methods: For nucleated cells, counts were estimated from reference gene primer amplification. The assay was immunoSEQ multiplex PCR, and TCRdb's table has in-frame clones only and misses some. That table supplies the V and J calls and clone size; D and trimming were determined from the DNA. This sample yields some 130,000 clones, of which around 89% are seen a single time; about 4.5% belongs to the top ten. This clone was picked up one time.

V and J are TRBV6-2 or TRBV6-3 and TRBJ1-1; the D gene is possibly TRBD1 (5 bases). Sequences were obtained from peripheral blood. The clonotype comes from a man aged 60-69 years with COVID-19, enrolled during active disease. CDR3 nucleotide sequence: TGTGCCAGCAGTTTATTCAGGGCTCAGGGCACTGAAGCTTTCTTT. The encoded protein is CASSLFRAQGTEAFF.